This T cell receptor beta chain was captured in a study of identical twins. The CDR3 has 15 residues. J was trimmed by 8 bases and V by 3 bases; bases with no gene match: 7. Per germline, CDR1 KGHSH and CDR2 LQKENI. TCRdb redid the calling of the 5' RACE reads with MiXCR, one entry per CDR3 protein. The sample records about 520,000 distinct CDR3 sequences, approximately 22% being singletons. This same sample was also taken into another study, of T cells expressing NK-cell markers.

The sequence was collected from a woman in her late teens or twenties in good health. The sample taken for sequencing was CD4+ T cells sorted from blood. The J gene is TRBJ1-6, the V gene TRBV18; 7 bases map to TRBD1. The CDR3 sequence is CASSPRGQADSPLHF. CDR3 nucleotides: TGTGCCAGCTCACCTCGTGGACAGGCGGATTCACCCCTCCACTTT.